A single sample gave rise to the 30 T cell receptor beta chains below, sequenced in a study of blood T cell repertoires in COVID-19. The table came from immunoSEQ multiplex PCR; TCRdb's copy has only in-frame clones and leaves some out. The repertoire holds about 110,000 clones, with 75% to 90% as singletons. The sample comprised peripheral blood. Receptors originate from a woman of 80 years or more with acute or convalescent COVID-19.

The gene calls are TRBV6-6 and TRBJ2-5; 10 bases align to TRBD2. Trimming removed 7 bases from V and 5 bases from J; junction bases left unmatched: 10. The CDR3 contains 15 residues. Germline V gives CDR1 MNHNY, CDR2 SVGAGI (reference sequence). Here the CDR3 reads CASTTAGGREETQYF. CDR3 bases: TGTGCCAGCACCACAGCGGGGGGGCGGGAGGAGACCCAGTACTTC.

The chain has TRBV7-2 and TRBJ2-5; TRBD2 matches 10 bases. J gave up 6 bases and V 4 bases, and 11 bases lay outside the gene matches. The CDR3 spans 16 residues. Germline V gene sequence: CDR1 SGHTA, CDR2 FQGNSA. The CDR3 region has the DNA TGTGCCAGCAGCTACGGAGCGGGGGGGCCGGAGAAGACCCAGTACTTC. This sequence encodes CASSYGAGGPEKTQYF.

CDR3 coding DNA: TGTGCCAGCAGTTACGGACAGGGGGCGGATACGCAGTATTTT. This translates into CASSYGQGADTQYF. The chain links TRBV6-5 to TRBJ2-3, with TRBD1 identical over 11 bases. The junction had 1 base not matched to a gene; V was cut back by 2 bases and J by 6 bases. The germline gives CDR1 MNHEY, CDR2 SVGAGI. The CDR3 length is 14 residues.

The chain recombines TRBV28 with TRBJ2-5; no clear D gene. The germline CDR1 and CDR2 sequences are MDHEN and SYDVKM. V gave up 7 bases and J gave up 4 bases, with 13 bases separating them. The CDR3 consists of 13 residues. For the CDR3, the DNA is TGTGCCAGCACCCCCCGCAGGCGAGAGACCCAGTACTTC. This translates into CASTPRRRETQYF.

V usage is TRBV6-5 and J usage is TRBJ2-7; no clear D. Trimming cost V 2 bases and J 0 bases, with 14 bases left between them. The CDR3 sequence is 16 residues long. Germline CDR1 MNHEY, CDR2 SVGAGI. Here the CDR3 DNA reads TGTGCCAGCAGTTACAGGTTTGGGCAGCACTCCTACGAGCAGTACTTC. This encodes CASSYRFGQHSYEQYF.

This chain links TRBV7-8 with TRBJ2-7; 9 nucleotides match TRBD1. V was clipped by 5 bases and J by 0 bases; unmatched bases: 8. Germline V gene lookup returns CDR1 SGHVS and CDR2 FQNEAQ. The CDR3 sequence is 16 residues long. The CDR3 DNA follows: TGTGCCAGCAGCGACCCACAGGGGGCTAACTCCTACGAGCAGTACTTC. It specifies CASSDPQGANSYEQYF.

V is TRBV27 and J is TRBJ1-6, with 8 bases lining up with TRBD1. V lost 9 bases and J lost 7; bases outside the gene matches: 8. The CDR3 has 14 amino acids. Germline lookup yields CDR1 MNHEY and CDR2 SMNVEV (reference sequence). This CDR3 is CASTNRGNNSPLHF. The DNA for the CDR3 is TGTGCCAGTACCAACAGGGGGAACAATTCACCCCTCCACTTT.

V is TRBV27 and J is TRBJ1-6; 7 positions match TRBD1. The CDR3 is made up of 15 amino acids. Germline V gene data show CDR1 as MNHEY and CDR2 as SMNVEV (reference sequence). V shed 2 bases, J shed 4 bases, and the junction held 2 bases outside the gene matches. CDR3 amino acids: CASSLGDRYNSPLHF. CDR3 nucleotides: TGTGCCAGCAGTTTAGGGGACAGATATAATTCACCCCTCCACTTT.

V usage is TRBV21-1 and J usage is TRBJ1-6. TRBV21-1 corresponds to a pseudogene. The CDR3 extends over 17 amino acids. CDR3 protein: CASSKGDSRNSNSPLHF. CDR3 nucleotides: TGTGCCAGCAGCAAAGGGGACTCCCGGAACTCTAATTCACCCCTCCACTTT.

J is TRBJ2-2 and V is TRBV2; TRBD1 agrees at 9 bases. Germline CDR1 is SNHLY and CDR2 is FYNNEI. Losses at the gene ends were 6 bases for V and 2 bases for J; bases not matched to a gene: 10. This CDR3 is built from 17 residues. The chain's CDR3 is CASSRIWGQGNTGELFF. CDR3 DNA: TGTGCCAGCAGCAGGATTTGGGGACAGGGAAACACCGGGGAGCTGTTTTTT.

This chain links TRBV27 with TRBJ2-7; 7 positions match TRBD1. V lost 5 bases and J lost 0; bases outside the gene matches: 10. Germline V gives CDR1 MNHEY, CDR2 SMNVEV (reference sequence). The CDR3 totals 16 residues. The CDR3: CASSLSGQVVSYEQYF. Here the CDR3 DNA reads TGTGCCAGCAGTCTTTCCGGACAGGTTGTCTCCTACGAGCAGTACTTC.

This clone was seen more than once but under ten times. The chain combines TRBV2 with TRBJ2-4; tentatively, D is TRBD1 (6 bases). Germline-derived CDR1 and CDR2 are SNHLY and FYNNEI. The V end was cut by 8 bases, the J end by 2 bases, with 7 bases between. This CDR3 region has 12 residues. For the CDR3, the DNA is TGTGCCAGCGGACAGACCAAAAACATTCAGTACTTC. Its translation: CASGQTKNIQYF.

This clone has a single count. The J gene is TRBJ1-6, the V gene TRBV6-5; D remains unclear. This CDR3 is built from 14 residues. The V end was cut by 7 bases, the J end by 6 bases, with 13 bases between. Germline-derived CDR1 and CDR2 are MNHEY and SVGAGI. Written as DNA, the CDR3 is TGTGCCAGCACCCCCGGCAGGATTAATTCACCCCTCCACTTT. Its translation: CASTPGRINSPLHF.

The chain links TRBV7-9 to TRBJ1-3; no definite D call. This CDR3 has 18 amino acids. Germline V gives CDR1 SEHNR, CDR2 FQNEAQ (reference sequence). V was clipped by 1 base and J by 2 bases, with 18 bases between them. This CDR3 is CASSLDLRHLSTGNTIYF. CDR3 in DNA: TGTGCCAGCAGCTTAGACCTGAGGCATCTCTCAACTGGAAACACCATATATTTT.

This clone was seen once. The chain carries TRBV27 and TRBJ1-1; D may be TRBD1 (5 bases). Per the germline V gene, CDR1 is MNHEY and CDR2 is SMNVEV (reference sequence). V was pared by 7 bases and J by 4 bases, with 25 bases between. The CDR3 spans 17 residues. The CDR3 DNA reads TGTGCCAGCATTCCCGGGAGGTTTTTAGGGGATCGCACTGAAGCTTTCTTT. Amino acids: CASIPGRFLGDRTEAFF.

V usage is TRBV7-3 and J usage is TRBJ2-5; D remains ambiguous. V lost 5 bases and J lost 4, with 11 bases in between. Germline CDR1 SGHTA, CDR2 FQGTGA. The CDR3 has 13 residues. Written as DNA, the CDR3 is TGTGCCAGCAGCCCCCGAGGTGGAGAGACCCAGTACTTC. Translating it yields CASSPRGGETQYF.

This chain links TRBV5-1 with TRBJ1-4; 9 nucleotides line up with TRBD1. This CDR3 is built from 15 residues. J gave up 8 bases and V 4 bases, and 9 bases lay outside the gene matches. In germline, CDR1 is SGHRS, CDR2 YFSETQ. The CDR3 nucleotides read TGCGCCAGCAGCCCGGGGGACAGGGATTTAGAAAAACTGTTTTTT. Translation: CASSPGDRDLEKLFF. Using reference TRBV5-1 and TRBJ1-4 for the parts outside the CDR3, the full variable domain is KAGVTQTPRYLIKTRGQQVTLSCSPISGHRSVSWYQQTPGQGLQFLFEYFSETQRNKGNFPGRFSGRQFSNSRSEMNVSTLELGDSALYLCASSPGDRDLEKLFFGSGTQLSVL.

This chain connects TRBV4-3 to TRBJ1-4, with a possible D match to TRBD1 (5 bases). The V gene's germline CDR1 is LGHNA and CDR2 YSLEER. Trimming took off 0 bases at V and 8 bases at J, with 13 bases between the two ends. This CDR3 has 15 amino acids. The CDR3 sequence is CASSQDWQGEEKLFF. In DNA, the CDR3 is TGCGCCAGCAGCCAAGATTGGCAGGGTGAAGAAAAACTGTTTTTT.

This clone was counted once. The sample contains more than one DNA sequence encoding this CDR3. This CDR3 is CSSRGNTEAFF. The CDR3 nucleotides read TGCAGTAGTCGGGGGAACACTGAAGCTTTCTTT. This chain connects TRBV20-1 to TRBJ1-1; D is undetermined. The CDR3 spans 11 residues. Trimming took off 8 bases at V and 1 base at J, with 8 bases between the two ends. Looked up from germline, CDR1 is DFQATT and CDR2 is SNEGSKA (reference sequence).

The chain links TRBV27 to TRBJ1-1, with D possibly being TRBD1 (5 bases). The CDR3 covers 14 residues. The V gene's germline CDR1 is MNHEY and CDR2 SMNVEV (reference sequence). Trimming shortened V by 2 bases and J by 0 bases, and 7 bases separated the two germline ends. The CDR3 spells CASSLDSMNTEAFF. CDR3 bases: TGTGCCAGCAGTTTAGACAGTATGAACACTGAAGCTTTCTTT.

There are a few counts of this clone. V is TRBV27 and J is TRBJ1-1, with TRBD1 matching 9 bases. With V trimmed by 6 bases and J by 7 bases, 6 bases remained unmatched. The CDR3 is 13 amino acids. In germline, CDR1 is MNHEY, CDR2 SMNVEV (reference sequence). The CDR3 is CASRRTGANEAFF. CDR3 nucleotide sequence: TGTGCCAGCAGAAGGACAGGGGCGAATGAAGCTTTCTTT.

The chain carries TRBV28 and TRBJ1-2; 9 bases agree with TRBD1. Germline CDR1 MDHEN, CDR2 SYDVKM. This CDR3 region has 18 residues. V lost 2 bases and J lost 3; bases outside the gene matches: 13. CDR3 amino acids: CASSLPSPPGQGYYGYTF. The CDR3 DNA reads as TGTGCCAGCAGTTTACCCAGCCCCCCGGGACAGGGATACTATGGCTACACCTTC.

The V gene is TRBV7-3, the J gene TRBJ2-1; 9 bases match TRBD2. CDR1 and CDR2 (germline): SGHTA, FQGTGA. V shed 3 bases and J 12 bases; nucleotides not matched to a gene: 6. There are 13 residues in the CDR3. The DNA of the CDR3 is TGTGCCAGCAGCTTCTTCACAGCGGGGGGGCAGTTCTTC. This codes for CASSFFTAGGQFF.

A few counts support this clone. The J gene is TRBJ1-2, the V gene TRBV5-5, with TRBD1 matching 11 bases. The CDR3 length is 16 residues. From germline, CDR1 is SGHKS and CDR2 YYEKEE (reference sequence). Trimming cost V 4 bases and J 0 bases; bases outside gene matches: 5. CDR3 sequence reads: CASSLGQGGANYGYTF. CDR3 in DNA: TGTGCCAGCAGCCTGGGACAGGGGGGCGCTAACTATGGCTACACCTTC. The whole variable domain, remainder taken from reference TRBV5-5 and TRBJ1-2, is DAGVTQSPTHLIKTRGQQVTLRCSPISGHKSVSWYQQVLGQGPQFIFQYYEKEERGRGNFPDRFSARQFPNYSSELNVNALLLGDSALYLCASSLGQGGANYGYTFGSGTRLTVV.

V and J are TRBV29-1 and TRBJ1-5, with D unclear. The CDR3 extends over 14 amino acids. The V gene's germline CDR1 is SQVTM and CDR2 ANQGSEA. Trimming cost V 7 bases and J 5 bases, with 18 bases left between them. The CDR3 nucleotides are TGCAGCGCCGAGGGAGGGAGCGACGATCAGCCCCAGCATTTT. This sequence encodes CSAEGGSDDQPQHF.

V and J are TRBV11-2 and TRBJ2-5; the match to TRBD1 covers 9 bases. Germline V lookup: CDR1 SGHAT, CDR2 FQNNGV. This CDR3 comprises 18 residues. Trimming at V came to 1 base and at J to 2 bases, leaving 11 bases not matched to a gene. This CDR3 reads CASSLGWTGVRKQETQYF. DNA of the CDR3: TGTGCCAGCAGCTTAGGTTGGACAGGGGTCCGGAAGCAAGAGACCCAGTACTTC.

A single count supports this clone. This sequence joins TRBV4-3 and TRBJ2-2; 9 nucleotides align to TRBD2. The V segment lost 4 bases and the J segment 0 bases; nucleotides outside the gene matches: 12. Germline V gives CDR1 LGHNA, CDR2 YSLEER. The CDR3 contains 19 residues. The CDR3 region is CASSPGRGAGGPNTGELFF. The CDR3 bases are TGCGCCAGCAGCCCCGGCCGCGGGGCGGGGGGGCCGAACACCGGGGAGCTGTTTTTT.

The genes are TRBV10-3 and TRBJ2-4; possibly TRBD1 for D (6 bases). Germline CDR1 and CDR2: ENHRY and SYGVKD. V lost 8 bases and J lost 6, with 29 bases in between. The CDR3 extends over 18 amino acids. The CDR3 region has the DNA TGTGCCATCGCTAACAGGCCGGGCGACAGGCTCCTTGGAAACATTCAGTACTTC. As protein: CAIANRPGDRLLGNIQYF.

To note about this clone: Sequence at one end of the junction differs from germline and may be a read error. The J gene is TRBJ2-2, the V gene TRBV28, with TRBD2 identical over 15 bases. The CDR3 consists of 20 residues. Germline-derived CDR1 and CDR2 are MDHEN and SYDVKM. The CDR3, as DNA: TGTGCCAGCAGTTTCTTAGGACTAGCGGGGGGGGCTTCGAACACCCGGGAGCTGTTTTTT. This encodes CASSFLGLAGGASNTRELFF.

The rearrangement uses TRBV9 and TRBJ2-7, with unresolved D. The germline V gene encodes CDR1 SGDLS and CDR2 YYNGEE. This CDR3 has 15 amino acids. V lost 0 bases to trimming and J lost 3 bases, with 13 bases between them. The CDR3 region has the DNA TGTGCCAGCAGCGTAGACTCAGGTGTGGGCTACGAGCAGTACTTC. It is translated as CASSVDSGVGYEQYF.